Below, 2 T cell receptor beta chains from the same sample are listed, as sequenced in a study of blood T cell repertoires in COVID-19. TCRdb keeps only in-frame clones here, not all; method: immunoSEQ multiplex PCR. The data contain 52,000 or so clones, around 84% of them seen just once; the ten biggest clones take up under 3%. Material for sequencing was peripheral blood. These receptor sequences come from a man aged 45 to 65 with acute or convalescent COVID-19.

The V call is TRBV30, the J call TRBJ1-3, with 10 bases that match TRBD1. Per germline, CDR1 GTSNPN and CDR2 SVGIG (reference sequence). Trimming at V came to 5 bases and at J to 2 bases, leaving 0 bases not matched to a gene. There are 13 residues in the CDR3. CDR3 residues: CAWGTGAGNTIYF. CDR3 sequence (DNA): TGTGCCTGGGGGACAGGGGCTGGAAACACCATATATTTT.

The V call is TRBV27, the J call TRBJ2-3, with no clear D. The CDR3 runs to 13 residues. Germline V gene sequence: CDR1 MNHEY, CDR2 SMNVEV (reference sequence). V was pared by 4 bases and J by 7 bases, with 12 bases between. The CDR3 here is CASSSTAQHTQYF. For the CDR3, the DNA is TGTGCCAGCAGTTCCACCGCGCAACATACGCAGTATTTT.